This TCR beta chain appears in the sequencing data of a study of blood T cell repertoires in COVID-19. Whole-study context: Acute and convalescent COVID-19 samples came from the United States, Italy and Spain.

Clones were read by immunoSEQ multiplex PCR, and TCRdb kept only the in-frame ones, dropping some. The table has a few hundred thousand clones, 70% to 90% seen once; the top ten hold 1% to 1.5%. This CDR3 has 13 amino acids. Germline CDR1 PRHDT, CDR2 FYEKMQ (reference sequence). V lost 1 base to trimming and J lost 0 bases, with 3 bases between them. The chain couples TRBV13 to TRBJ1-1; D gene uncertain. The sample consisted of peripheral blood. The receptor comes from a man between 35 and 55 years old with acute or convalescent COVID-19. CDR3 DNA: TGTGCCAGCAGCTTAGCAGTGAACACTGAAGCTTTCTTT. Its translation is CASSLAVNTEAFF.